One sample yielded the 21 T cell receptor beta chains listed below, sequenced in a study of blood T cell repertoires in COVID-19. The data were produced by immunoSEQ multiplex PCR, yet TCRdb's version contains in-frame clones alone and is incomplete. This table holds 200,000 to 250,000 clones, 70% to 90% found once. What was sequenced was peripheral blood. The receptors here all came from a woman aged 65 to 85 with active or convalescent COVID-19.

The J gene is TRBJ1-6, the V gene TRBV18, with TRBD1 matching over 7 bases. CDR1 KGHSH and CDR2 LQKENI come from the germline V gene. The junction had 6 bases not matched to a gene; V was cut back by 3 bases and J by 7 bases. The CDR3 is 15 amino acids. The CDR3 reads CASSPTGTANSPLHF. The CDR3 DNA reads TGTGCCAGCTCACCTACCGGGACAGCCAATTCACCCCTCCACTTT.

This chain uses TRBV4-3 with TRBJ2-7; D perhaps matches TRBD1 (6 bases). The CDR3 extends over 16 amino acids. V lost 0 bases, J lost 2 bases, and 14 bases lay in between. Germline assignment: CDR1 LGHNA and CDR2 YSLEER. The CDR3 loop is CASSQDVGTSPYEQYF. The CDR3 bases are TGCGCCAGCAGCCAAGATGTCGGGACAAGCCCCTACGAGCAGTACTTC.

V is TRBV2 and J is TRBJ1-5, with 8 bases identical to TRBD1. Germline V gene lookup returns CDR1 SNHLY and CDR2 FYNNEI. The J segment lost 2 bases and the V segment lost 7 bases, leaving 4 bases of the junction unmatched. This CDR3 contains 14 residues. The CDR3 sequence: CASMGQEGNQPQHF. In nucleotides, the CDR3 is TGTGCCAGCATGGGACAGGAGGGCAATCAGCCCCAGCATTTT. Looking up the rest from reference TRBV2 and TRBJ1-5 gives the full variable domain: EPEVTQTPSHQVTQMGQEVILRCVPISNHLYFYWYRQILGQKVEFLVSFYNNEISEKSEIFDDQFSVERPDGSNFTLKIRSTKLEDSAMYFCASMGQEGNQPQHFGDGTRLSIL.

The J gene is TRBJ1-1, the V gene TRBV19; D is perhaps TRBD1 (6 bases). The CDR3 loop spans 13 amino acids. Germline CDR1 reads LNHDA; CDR2 reads SQIVND (reference sequence). The V end was cut by 7 bases, the J end by 1 base, with 10 bases between. The CDR3 loop is CASTPTGNTEAFF. CDR3 in DNA: TGTGCCAGTACCCCGACAGGGAACACTGAAGCTTTCTTT.

The rearrangement joins TRBV5-8 to TRBJ1-5; a weak D match, TRBD1 (5 bases). There are 17 residues in the CDR3. Germline CDR1 and CDR2: SGHTS and YDEGEE. V gave up 1 base and J gave up 1 base, with 15 bases separating them. The CDR3 region is CASSLSIGGTSNQPQHF. Written as DNA, the CDR3 is TGTGCCAGCAGCTTGAGTATCGGGGGTACGAGCAATCAGCCCCAGCATTTT.

V gene TRBV19 combines with J gene TRBJ1-6; D call uncertain. The V gene lost 9 bases and the J gene lost 0 bases, with 12 bases spanning the gap. Per germline, CDR1 LNHDA and CDR2 SQIVND (reference sequence). This CDR3 has 15 residues. In nucleotides, the CDR3 is TGTGCCAGCACTCCGGTGAGCTCCTATAATTCACCCCTCCACTTT. Protein product: CASTPVSSYNSPLHF.

The V and J genes are TRBV10-3 and TRBJ2-7; 7 nucleotides line up with TRBD2. J gave up 5 bases and V 11 bases, and 18 bases lay outside the gene matches. Per the germline V gene, CDR1 is ENHRY and CDR2 is SYGVKD. This CDR3 contains 15 residues. The CDR3: CAVYRGSEGGDEQYF. As DNA, the CDR3 is TGTGCCGTCTATCGAGGGAGCGAGGGAGGGGACGAGCAGTACTTC.

The chain is built from TRBV27 and TRBJ2-7, with D uncertain. Trimming took off 2 bases at V and 4 bases at J, with 9 bases between the two ends. The germline V gene encodes CDR1 MNHEY and CDR2 SMNVEV (reference sequence). This CDR3 comprises 13 residues. The CDR3 region is CASSLGLGYEQYF. The CDR3 DNA reads TGTGCCAGCAGTTTAGGCCTCGGGTACGAGCAGTACTTC.

In this sample, this clone turned up a few times. CDR3 in amino acids: CASSLEAARTEAFF. The CDR3 DNA sequence: TGTGCCAGCAGCTTGGAAGCGGCGCGTACTGAAGCTTTCTTT. V usage is TRBV5-4 and J usage is TRBJ1-1; no reliable D call. Trimming removed 0 bases from V and 5 bases from J, with 11 bases in between. The V gene's germline CDR1 is SGHNT and CDR2 YYREEE (reference sequence). This CDR3 has 14 residues.

With regard to this clone: The same CDR3 can be traced to other DNA sequences in this sample. The genes are TRBV4-3 and TRBJ1-2; 8 bases line up with TRBD1. This CDR3 has 16 residues. Germline loops: CDR1 LGHNA, CDR2 YSLEER. J lost 0 bases, V lost 1 base, and 4 bases had no gene match. Here the CDR3 reads CASSQGGTGTNYGYTF. DNA of the CDR3: TGCGCCAGCAGCCAAGGGGGGACAGGAACTAACTATGGCTACACCTTC.

The chain has TRBV2 and TRBJ2-4; 8 nucleotides agree with TRBD1. The ends lost 6 bases at V and 4 bases at J; junction bases unmatched: 5. Germline CDR1 and CDR2: SNHLY and FYNNEI. This CDR3 spans 14 amino acids. The CDR3 loop is CASRGWTGKNIQYF. The CDR3 region has the DNA TGTGCCAGCAGGGGATGGACAGGGAAAAACATTCAGTACTTC.

J is TRBJ1-4 and V is TRBV15; TRBD1 might be the D (6 bases). The CDR3 loop spans 16 amino acids. V lost 0 bases, J lost 6 bases, and 14 bases lay in between. Germline V gives CDR1 LNHNV, CDR2 YYDKDF (reference sequence). This CDR3 reads CATSRDKGDRDEKLFF. Here the CDR3 DNA reads TGTGCCACCAGCAGAGATAAGGGGGACCGAGATGAAAAACTGTTTTTT.

This clone occurred a few times. V usage is TRBV5-1 and J usage is TRBJ1-1; D is unresolved. Germline V gives CDR1 SGHRS, CDR2 YFSETQ. This CDR3 spans 12 amino acids. V gave up 7 bases and J gave up 3 bases, with 10 bases separating them. Here the CDR3 reads CASGFGDTEAFF. The CDR3 DNA reads TGCGCCAGCGGGTTCGGGGACACTGAAGCTTTCTTT.

The chain links TRBV14 to TRBJ1-1; D is possibly TRBD1 (6 bases). The germline V gene encodes CDR1 SGHDN and CDR2 FVKESK. CDR3 size: 13 residues. V lost 2 bases and J lost 7, with 11 bases in between. Here the CDR3 DNA reads TGTGCCAGCAGCCAATGGACAGCAAGTGAAGCTTTCTTT. Translated: CASSQWTASEAFF.

The V gene is TRBV15, the J gene TRBJ2-3; no firm D call. The V gene lost 2 bases and the J gene lost 6 bases, with 9 bases spanning the gap. This CDR3 spans 13 amino acids. Germline lookup yields CDR1 LNHNV and CDR2 YYDKDF (reference sequence). The CDR3 DNA reads TGTGCCACCAGCAGACTCCTCGGGGATACGCAGTATTTT. Protein sequence: CATSRLLGDTQYF. Based on the CDR3 plus reference TRBV15 and TRBJ2-3, the full variable domain is DAMVIQNPRYQVTQFGKPVTLSCSQTLNHNVMYWYQQKSSQAPKLLFHYYDKDFNNEADTPDNFQSRRPNTSFCFLDIRSPGLGDTAMYLCATSRLLGDTQYFGPGTRLTVL.

This chain uses TRBV3-1 (or the pseudogene TRBV3-2) with TRBJ1-1; D gene unclear. Germline V gene lookup returns CDR1 LGHDT and CDR2 YNNKEL (reference sequence). The CDR3 consists of 11 residues. V was shortened by 2 bases and J by 6 bases, with 4 bases between the two germline ends. The CDR3: CASSQRAEAFF. CDR3 in DNA: TGTGCCAGCAGCCAAAGAGCTGAAGCTTTCTTT.

The chain carries TRBV11-2 and TRBJ2-7; 13 positions agree with TRBD2. The CDR3 has 14 amino acids. With V trimmed by 3 bases and J by 4 bases, 0 bases remained unmatched. Germline assignment: CDR1 SGHAT and CDR2 FQNNGV. The CDR3 DNA follows: TGTGCCAGCAGCTTGACTAGCGGGGGGTACGAGCAGTACTTC. It translates to CASSLTSGGYEQYF.

The rearrangement joins TRBV5-1 to TRBJ2-3; 7 bases match TRBD1. V dropped 7 bases and J dropped 2; count of bases not matched to a gene: 7. Germline V gene data show CDR1 as SGHRS and CDR2 as YFSETQ. This CDR3 has 14 residues. CDR3 region: CASQVGQTTDTQYF. The DNA for the CDR3 is TGCGCCAGCCAAGTGGGACAGACCACAGATACGCAGTATTTT.

This chain links TRBV7-2 with TRBJ1-3; D unclear. The CDR3 spans 15 residues. Germline V gene lookup returns CDR1 SGHTA and CDR2 FQGNSA. V lost 5 bases and J 1 base, leaving 12 bases between the germline ends. The CDR3 sequence: CASSPGSFSGNTIYF. CDR3 in DNA: TGTGCCAGCAGCCCAGGATCTTTTTCTGGAAACACCATATATTTT.

This chain connects TRBV6-6 to TRBJ1-2; D might be TRBD1 (5 bases). Trimming pared 4 bases from V and 2 bases from J, leaving 11 bases between. The germline V gene has CDR1 MNHNY and CDR2 SVGAGI (reference sequence). This CDR3 has 14 residues. The CDR3 here is CASSLRQGNYGYTF. The CDR3 DNA reads as TGTGCCAGCAGTTTGCGGCAGGGCAACTATGGCTACACCTTC.

About this clone: At the DNA level, this CDR3 is encoded by other sequences in the same sample as well. The chain carries TRBV5-6 and TRBJ1-1; no clear D gene. The germline CDR1 and CDR2 sequences are SGHDT and YYEEEE. Trimming removed 1 base at V and 0 bases at J, with 10 bases between. This CDR3 is 15 amino acids long. CDR3 sequence (DNA): TGTGCCAGCAGCTTGCCGGTCGGGATGAACACTGAAGCTTTCTTT. Its protein product is CASSLPVGMNTEAFF.